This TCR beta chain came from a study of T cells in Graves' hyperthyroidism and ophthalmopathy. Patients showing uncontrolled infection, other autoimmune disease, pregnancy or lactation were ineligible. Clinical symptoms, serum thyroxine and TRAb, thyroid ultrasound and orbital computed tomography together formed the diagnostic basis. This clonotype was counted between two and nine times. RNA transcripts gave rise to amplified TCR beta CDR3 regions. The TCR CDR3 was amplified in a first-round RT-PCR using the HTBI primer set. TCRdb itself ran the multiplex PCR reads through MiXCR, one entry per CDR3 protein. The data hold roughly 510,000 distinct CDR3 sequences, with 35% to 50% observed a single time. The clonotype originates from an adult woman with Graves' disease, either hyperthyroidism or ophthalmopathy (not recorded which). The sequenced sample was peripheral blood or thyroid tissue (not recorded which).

The DNA of the CDR3 is TGCAGTGCTAGAATAGGGGGGCCCAACACCGGGGAGCTGTTTTTT. Protein: CSARIGGPNTGELFF. The gene calls are TRBV20-1 and TRBJ2-2; either TRBD1 or TRBD2 may fit D (6 bases each). The CDR3 runs to 15 residues. V shed 2 bases and J shed 2 bases, with 12 bases lying between them. The germline V gene encodes CDR1 DFQATT and CDR2 SNEGSKA (reference sequence).